The 11 T cell receptor beta chains below come from one sample, sequenced in a study of blood T cell repertoires in COVID-19. The protocol was immunoSEQ multiplex PCR, while the TCRdb copy is restricted to in-frame clones and leaves out a portion. The data show roughly 250,000 clones, 65% to 90% seen once. The sample was peripheral blood. The receptors shown here come from an elderly woman with active or convalescent COVID-19.

V is TRBV5-1 and J is TRBJ2-7, with 7 bases identical to TRBD2. With V trimmed by 0 bases and J by 0 bases, 3 bases remained unmatched. The germline gives CDR1 SGHRS, CDR2 YFSETQ. The CDR3 spans 15 residues. CDR3 nucleotides: TGCGCCAGCAGCTTGGCTTGGGGGGGCTCCTACGAGCAGTACTTC. Translation: CASSLAWGGSYEQYF.

The chain carries TRBV5-5 and TRBJ1-1; 7 nucleotides agree with TRBD1. CDR1 and CDR2 (germline): SGHKS, YYEKEE (reference sequence). V trimming: 4 bases; J trimming: 4 bases; junction bases outside the gene matches: 4. This CDR3 has 13 residues. CDR3 loop: CASSPDRATEAFF. Here the CDR3 DNA reads TGTGCCAGCAGCCCTGACAGGGCCACTGAAGCTTTCTTT.

The chain has TRBV11-2 and TRBJ1-1; 7 bases align to TRBD1. The CDR3 sequence is 16 residues long. The V gene end was trimmed by 5 bases and the J gene end by 3 bases; junction bases not matched to a gene: 12. Germline-derived CDR1 and CDR2 are SGHAT and FQNNGV. The CDR3 sequence is CASSLNFRDRHTEAFF. As DNA, the CDR3 is TGTGCCAGCAGCCTCAATTTCCGGGACAGACACACTGAAGCTTTCTTT.

The chain combines TRBV18 with TRBJ1-6; D possibly corresponds to TRBD1 (6 bases). V was shortened by 6 bases and J by 2 bases, with 14 bases between the two germline ends. The CDR3 extends over 16 amino acids. The germline V gene has CDR1 KGHSH and CDR2 LQKENI. CDR3 in amino acids: CASSRNGGPYNSPLHF. CDR3 DNA: TGTGCCAGCTCCCGCAACGGGGGGCCCTATAATTCACCCCTCCACTTT. The complete variable domain, with remaining parts taken from reference TRBV18 and TRBJ1-6, reads NAGVMQNPRHLVRRRGQEARLRCSPMKGHSHVYWYRQLPEEGLKFMVYLQKENIIDESGMPKERFSAEFPKEGPSILRIQQVVRGDSAAYFCASSRNGGPYNSPLHFGNGTRLTVT.

The rearrangement joins TRBV19 to TRBJ1-5; 10 nucleotides align to TRBD1. CDR3 length equals 16 residues. From germline, CDR1 is LNHDA and CDR2 SQIVND (reference sequence). Trimming cost V 5 bases and J 6 bases; bases outside gene matches: 10. The CDR3 region has the DNA TGTGCCAGTAGTTCCCTTGACAGGGGGCCGGGTCAGCCCCAGCATTTT. Protein product: CASSSLDRGPGQPQHF. The full variable domain, rest sourced from reference TRBV19 and TRBJ1-5, is DGGITQSPKYLFRKEGQNVTLSCEQNLNHDAMYWYRQDPGQGLRLIYYSQIVNDFQKGDIAEGYSVSREKKESFPLTVTSAQKNPTAFYLCASSSLDRGPGQPQHFGDGTRLSIL.

This clone appeared many times. The chain uses TRBV19 and TRBJ2-1, with 9 bases identical to TRBD2. The CDR3 spans 15 residues. Trimming at V came to 5 bases and at J to 2 bases, leaving 4 bases not matched to a gene. Germline CDR1 is LNHDA and CDR2 is SQIVND (reference sequence). In DNA form, the CDR3 reads TGTGCCAGTAGTGCGACTAGCGGAACCTACAATGAGCAGTTCTTC. This encodes CASSATSGTYNEQFF.

The chain is built from TRBV11-2 and TRBJ1-1, with TRBD1 identical over 9 bases. The CDR3 runs to 15 residues. Looked up from germline, CDR1 is SGHAT and CDR2 is FQNNGV. V was pared by 2 bases and J by 1 base, with 2 bases of the junction left unmatched. The CDR3 bases are TGTGCCAGCAGCTTACAACAGGGGGCGAACACTGAAGCTTTCTTT. It yields the protein CASSLQQGANTEAFF.

The CDR3 region has the DNA TGCGCCAGCAGCTTGGCCGGTGGGGTCGGGACAGGGACTGGAAACACCATATATTTT. This sequence encodes CASSLAGGVGTGTGNTIYF. This chain connects TRBV5-1 to TRBJ1-3, with 9 bases aligning to TRBD1. The CDR3 is 19 residues long. Per the germline V gene, CDR1 is SGHRS and CDR2 is YFSETQ. V gave up 0 bases and J gave up 2 bases; unmatched junction bases: 12.

The chain recombines TRBV24-1 with TRBJ2-2; TRBD1 might be the D (6 bases). The germline gives CDR1 KGHDR, CDR2 SFDVKD. The V gene lost 1 base and the J gene lost 5 bases, with 10 bases spanning the gap. The CDR3 has 15 residues. CDR3: CATSDFRTATGELFF. In DNA form, the CDR3 reads TGTGCCACCAGTGATTTTCGGACAGCTACCGGGGAGCTGTTTTTT.

In this sample, this clone turned up once. The chain employs TRBV2 and TRBJ2-1, with 13 bases aligning to TRBD2. Germline trimming cut 6 bases from V and 13 bases from J; bases unmatched to any gene: 6. The CDR3 has 13 amino acids. Germline V lookup: CDR1 SNHLY, CDR2 FYNNEI. The CDR3 protein is CASSALAGGPQFF. CDR3 nucleotides: TGTGCCAGCAGCGCACTAGCGGGGGGGCCTCAGTTCTTC.

The gene calls are TRBV5-1 and TRBJ1-1; no reliable D call. Germline CDR1 SGHRS, CDR2 YFSETQ. Trimming stripped 0 bases from V and 7 bases from J, with 13 bases between. The CDR3 length is 14 residues. CDR3 coding DNA: TGCGCCAGCAGCTTGGTTCTCGGGGATATTGAAGCTTTCTTT. It codes for CASSLVLGDIEAFF.